The 8 T cell receptor beta chains reported below all come from one sample, sequenced in a study of T cell repertoires in cytomegalovirus infection. These receptors' antigens are unknown. TCRdb re-analysed the reads in MiXCR, keeping a single row per CDR3 protein. In the table there are about 890,000 distinct CDR3 sequences, approximately 31% of which are singletons. The specimen comprised cultured CD8+ T cells from PBMCs, sampled from culture after CMV antigen stimulation. The receptors were gathered from a human donor in good health (CMV status not recorded). Some clones in this sample may be carry-over from other donors' samples.

The sample holds a few counts of this clonotype. This chain links TRBV6-6 with TRBJ2-7; possible D gene TRBD1, 5 bases. There are 14 residues in the CDR3. With 5 bases removed from V and 2 bases from J, the gap between germline ends came to 13 bases. Germline lookup yields CDR1 MNHNY and CDR2 SVGAGI (reference sequence). This chain's CDR3 is CASSPVTDPYEQYV. The CDR3 bases are TGTGCCAGCAGTCCTGTGACAGACCCCTACGAGCAGTACGTC.

This clonotype has at least ten counts. The V call is TRBV7-2, the J call TRBJ2-5, with TRBD2 identical over 12 bases. Germline trimming cut 5 bases from V and 0 bases from J; bases unmatched to any gene: 19. Looked up from germline, CDR1 is SGHTA and CDR2 is FQGNSA. The CDR3 has 21 amino acids. The CDR3, as DNA: TGTGCCAGCAGCCCCCGCCGACTAGCGGGGGCCCCGACCCCGTACCAAGAGACCCAGTACTTC. Translated, it gives CASSPRRLAGAPTPYQETQYF.

The chain links TRBV2 to TRBJ1-5; D call uncertain. The CDR3 contains 14 residues. Trimming took off 4 bases at V and 1 base at J, with 8 bases between the two ends. Looked up from germline, CDR1 is SNHLY and CDR2 is FYNNEI. The CDR3 spells CASSVPGSNQPQHF. CDR3 in DNA: TGTGCCAGCAGTGTCCCGGGGAGCAATCAGCCCCAGCATTTT.

In this sample, this clonotype turned up a few times. The chain is built from TRBV29-1 and TRBJ2-1, with 15 bases that match TRBD2. The V and J ends lost 6 bases and 3 bases, in that order; junction bases with no gene match: 6. The CDR3 has 16 amino acids. Germline V lookup: CDR1 SQVTM, CDR2 ANQGSEA. The CDR3 region is CSVQGLAGGLYNEQFF. DNA of the CDR3: TGCAGCGTCCAAGGACTAGCGGGGGGGCTCTACAATGAGCAGTTCTTC.

The chain recombines TRBV11-3 with TRBJ2-2, with a possible D match to TRBD1 (5 bases). CDR1 is SGHNT and CDR2 is YENEEA in the germline V gene. The CDR3 is made up of 17 amino acids. Trimming shortened V by 0 bases and J by 2 bases, and 13 bases separated the two germline ends. This chain's CDR3 is CASSLDASGQNTGELFF. The CDR3 nucleotides read TGTGCCAGCAGCTTAGACGCCTCCGGACAAAACACCGGGGAGCTGTTTTTT. Together with reference TRBV11-3 and TRBJ2-2, the CDR3 gives the full variable domain: EAGVVQSPRYKIIEKKQPVAFWCNPISGHNTLYWYLQNLGQGPELLIRYENEEAVDDSQLPKDRFSAERLKGVDSTLKIQPAELGDSAVYLCASSLDASGQNTGELFFGEGSRLTVL.

In this sample, this clonotype turned up many times. This chain joins TRBV7-2 and TRBJ1-6, with a tentative D call TRBD1 (5 bases). This CDR3 region has 14 residues. With 4 bases removed from V and 7 bases from J, the gap between germline ends came to 11 bases. Looked up from germline, CDR1 is SGHTA and CDR2 is FQGNSA. The DNA of the CDR3 is TGTGCCAGCAGCTGGCGGGGACTGAATTCACCCCTCCACTTT. Its protein product is CASSWRGLNSPLHF.

This clonotype was seen more than once but under ten times. The rearrangement links TRBV6-1 to TRBJ2-6, with a possible D match to TRBD1 (5 bases). Trimming left V 6 bases short and J 5 bases short, with 17 bases between. This CDR3 comprises 16 residues. Germline CDR1 is MNHNS and CDR2 is SASEGT. CDR3 in amino acids: CASRNLQVSRANVLTF. The DNA for the CDR3 is TGTGCCAGCAGAAATCTACAGGTGTCGAGGGCCAACGTCCTGACTTTC.

This chain connects TRBV12-3 or TRBV12-4 to TRBJ1-2; D perhaps matches TRBD1 (6 bases). The CDR3 contains 15 residues. With 5 bases removed from V and 2 bases from J, the gap between germline ends came to 15 bases. As DNA, the CDR3 is TGTGCCAGCAGTGTACAGTGGGGGCCGAACTATGGCTACACCTTC. Translating gives CASSVQWGPNYGYTF.